This paragraph reports one T cell receptor (beta chain). Deletions cut 6 bases from V and 3 bases from J, with 20 bases between. CDR1 GTSNPN and CDR2 SVGIG come from the germline V gene (reference sequence). The CDR3 runs 16 residues. This sample was included in a study of T-cell reconstitution after alpha-beta-depleted transplantation in children. The TCRbeta library was prepared with unique molecular identifiers. TCRdb redid the calling of the PCR reads with MiXCR, one entry per CDR3 protein. The repertoire holds about 610,000 distinct CDR3 sequences, with about 11% as singletons. The material was PBMCs from the stem cell graft donor, obtained from the stem cell graft. The sequence was obtained from a human donor who donated a stem cell graft to a child with acute myeloid leukemia. The V and J genes are TRBV30 and TRBJ2-2, with D possibly being TRBD1 or TRBD2 (6 bases each). CDR3 in amino acids: CACPGDWRLYTGELFF. Here the CDR3 DNA reads TGTGCCTGCCCAGGGGACTGGCGCTTGTACACCGGGGAGCTGTTTTTT. Complete variable domain (other parts from reference TRBV30 and TRBJ2-2): SQTIHQWPATLVQPVGSPLSLECTVEGTSNPNLYWYRQAAGRGLQLLFYSVGIGQISSEVPQNLSASRPQDRQFILSSKKLLLSDSGFYLCACPGDWRLYTGELFFGEGSRLTVL.